A selection of T cell receptor beta chains follows, all from one sample in a study of shared clonotypes between healthy human individuals. Generated by immunoSEQ multiplex PCR, the TCRdb table keeps only in-frame clones and is missing some. In the table there are approximately 1.4 million clones, under 99% of which are singletons. The sample consisted of naive CD4+ T cells sorted from blood. The receptors come from a man aged 30 to 39 in good health. The CDR3 runs from the conserved cysteine through the conserved F or W. A D gene is named only where the DNA matches it firmly. The size entry is marked missing in some rows and otherwise reads once, few, many or a size class.

d_call: NA; v_call: TRBV19; clone_size: NA; j_call: TRBJ2-1; cdr3_nt: TGTGCCAGTAGCCGTCTAGGGAGCTCCTACAATGAGCAGTTCTTC; cdr3_aa: CASSRLGSSYNEQFF
d_call: NA; v_call: TRBV15; clone_size: NA; j_call: TRBJ2-7; cdr3_nt: TGTGCCACCAGCAGAGAGCTAATAGGTTCCTACGAGCAGTACTTC; cdr3_aa: CATSRELIGSYEQYF
d_call: TRBD1; v_call: TRBV9; clone_size: NA; j_call: TRBJ2-7; cdr3_nt: TGTGCCAGCAGCGTAGGCGCAGGGGGCGCCCTCTACGAGCAGTACTTC; cdr3_aa: CASSVGAGGALYEQYF
d_call: NA; v_call: TRBV5-4; clone_size: NA; j_call: TRBJ2-5; cdr3_nt: TGTGCCAGCAGCTTGGTCGGGCCACAAGAGACCCAGTACTTC; cdr3_aa: CASSLVGPQETQYF
d_call: TRBD1; v_call: TRBV7-6; clone_size: once; j_call: TRBJ2-7; cdr3_nt: TGTGCCAGCAGTAAAGTCGGGACAGGGGCGTACGAGCAGTACTTC; cdr3_aa: CASSKVGTGAYEQYF
d_call: NA; v_call: TRBV5-1; clone_size: NA; j_call: TRBJ2-6; cdr3_nt: TGCGCCAGCAGCTCCCAACTAATTTACTCTGGGGCCAACGTCCTGACTTTC; cdr3_aa: CASSSQLIYSGANVLTF
d_call: TRBD2; v_call: TRBV7-3; clone_size: NA; j_call: TRBJ2-3; cdr3_nt: TGTGCCAGCAGCTTACGGGAGGGAACAGATACGCAGTATTTT; cdr3_aa: CASSLREGTDTQYF
d_call: TRBD1; v_call: TRBV2; clone_size: NA; j_call: TRBJ1-5; cdr3_nt: TGTGCCAGCAGTGGGGGACAGGGGAATCAGCCCCAGCATTTT; cdr3_aa: CASSGGQGNQPQHF
d_call: NA; v_call: TRBV15; clone_size: NA; j_call: TRBJ1-5; cdr3_nt: TGTGCCACCAAACATAGCAATCAGCCCCAGCATTTT; cdr3_aa: CATKHSNQPQHF
d_call: NA; v_call: TRBV28; clone_size: NA; j_call: TRBJ1-5; cdr3_nt: TGTGCCAGCAGTTTACCACAGGGATATAAAGTCCTTTTTCAGCTCCAGCATTTT; cdr3_aa: CASSLPQGYKVLFQLQHF
d_call: NA; v_call: TRBV20-1; clone_size: NA; j_call: TRBJ2-5; cdr3_nt: TGCAGTGGAACGCATAGTGAGACCCAGTACTTC; cdr3_aa: CSGTHSETQYF
d_call: NA; v_call: TRBV20-1; clone_size: NA; j_call: TRBJ2-1; cdr3_nt: TGCAGTGCTCTATGGTTTAATGAGCAGTTCTTC; cdr3_aa: CSALWFNEQFF
d_call: TRBD2; v_call: TRBV2; clone_size: NA; j_call: TRBJ2-7; cdr3_nt: TGTGCCAGCAGTACAGCCCCGGGACTAGCCTACGAGCAGTACTTC; cdr3_aa: CASSTAPGLAYEQYF
d_call: NA; v_call: TRBV9; clone_size: once; j_call: TRBJ2-7; cdr3_nt: TGTGCCAGCAGCGTAGAGGGCAGTACAACCTACGAGCAGTACTTC; cdr3_aa: CASSVEGSTTYEQYF
d_call: NA; v_call: TRBV7-2; clone_size: NA; j_call: TRBJ1-4; cdr3_nt: TGTGCCAGCAGCTTATACAGAGGTGCAACTAATGAAAAACTGTTTTTT; cdr3_aa: CASSLYRGATNEKLFF
d_call: NA; v_call: TRBV2; clone_size: NA; j_call: TRBJ2-4; cdr3_nt: TGTGCCAGCAGAGGAGACCTAGCCAAAAACATTCAGTACTTC; cdr3_aa: CASRGDLAKNIQYF
d_call: NA; v_call: TRBV28; clone_size: NA; j_call: TRBJ1-1; cdr3_nt: TGTGCCAGCAGTTATCGCACTGAAGCTTTCTTT; cdr3_aa: CASSYRTEAFF
d_call: NA; v_call: TRBV29-1; clone_size: NA; j_call: TRBJ2-7; cdr3_nt: TGCAGCGTTCTTGAGGGCAGGGTAAGGGATGGGGGAGTGTCCTCCTACGAGCAGTACTTC; cdr3_aa: CSVLEGRVRDGGVSSYEQYF
d_call: TRBD2; v_call: TRBV6-4; clone_size: NA; j_call: TRBJ2-2; cdr3_nt: TGTGCCAGCAGTGCTTTGACGGGAGGGCCGGTCGGGGAGCTGTTTTTT; cdr3_aa: CASSALTGGPVGELFF
d_call: NA; v_call: TRBV19; clone_size: once; j_call: TRBJ2-7; cdr3_nt: TGTGCCAGTAGTATTGGGGTCGACCCGGGCGAGCAGTACTTC; cdr3_aa: CASSIGVDPGEQYF
d_call: NA; v_call: TRBV2; clone_size: once; j_call: TRBJ1-3; cdr3_nt: TGTGCCACACACTTTTTAGGGTCTGGAAACACCATATATTTT; cdr3_aa: CATHFLGSGNTIYF
d_call: TRBD2; v_call: TRBV19; clone_size: once; j_call: TRBJ2-1; cdr3_nt: TGTGCCAGTAGTATAGAGGAGGGAGGGCGGAACGAGCAGTTCTTC; cdr3_aa: CASSIEEGGRNEQFF